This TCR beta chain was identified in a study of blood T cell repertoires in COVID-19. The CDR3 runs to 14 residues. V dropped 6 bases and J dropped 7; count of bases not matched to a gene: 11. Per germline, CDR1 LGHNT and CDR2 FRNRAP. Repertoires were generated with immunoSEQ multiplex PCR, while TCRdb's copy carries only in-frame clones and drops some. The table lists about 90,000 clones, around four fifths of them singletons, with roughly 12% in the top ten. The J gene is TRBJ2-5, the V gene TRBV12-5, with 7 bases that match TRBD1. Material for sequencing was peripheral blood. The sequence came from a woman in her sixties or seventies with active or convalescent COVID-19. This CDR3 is CASGKDREYRTQYF. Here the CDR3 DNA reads TGTGCTAGTGGAAAAGACAGGGAATATCGGACCCAGTACTTC.